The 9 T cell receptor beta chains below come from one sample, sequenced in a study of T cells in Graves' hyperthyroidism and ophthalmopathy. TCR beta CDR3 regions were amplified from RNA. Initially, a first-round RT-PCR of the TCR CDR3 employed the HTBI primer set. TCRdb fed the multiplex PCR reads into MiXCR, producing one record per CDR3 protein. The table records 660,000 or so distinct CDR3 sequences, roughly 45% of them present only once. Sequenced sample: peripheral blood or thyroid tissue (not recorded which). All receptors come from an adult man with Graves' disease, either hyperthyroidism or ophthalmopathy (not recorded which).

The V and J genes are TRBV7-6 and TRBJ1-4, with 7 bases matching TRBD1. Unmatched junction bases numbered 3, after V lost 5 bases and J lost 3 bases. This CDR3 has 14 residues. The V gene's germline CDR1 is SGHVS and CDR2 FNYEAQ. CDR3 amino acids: CASSRGGSNEKLFF. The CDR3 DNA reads TGTGCCAGCAGCCGAGGGGGCTCTAATGAAAAACTGTTTTTT.

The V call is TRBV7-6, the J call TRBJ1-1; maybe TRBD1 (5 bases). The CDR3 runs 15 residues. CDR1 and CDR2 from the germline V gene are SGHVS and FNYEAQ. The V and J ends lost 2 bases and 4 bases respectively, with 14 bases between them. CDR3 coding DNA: TGTGCCAGCAGCTTAAACCCAGGGTCGGGCACTGAAGCTTTCTTT. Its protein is CASSLNPGSGTEAFF.

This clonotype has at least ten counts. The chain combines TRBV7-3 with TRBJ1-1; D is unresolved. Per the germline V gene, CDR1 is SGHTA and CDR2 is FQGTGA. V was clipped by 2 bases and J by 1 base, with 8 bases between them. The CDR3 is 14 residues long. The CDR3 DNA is TGTGCCAGCAGCTTAGACGCGACGAACACTGAAGCTTTCTTT. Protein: CASSLDATNTEAFF.

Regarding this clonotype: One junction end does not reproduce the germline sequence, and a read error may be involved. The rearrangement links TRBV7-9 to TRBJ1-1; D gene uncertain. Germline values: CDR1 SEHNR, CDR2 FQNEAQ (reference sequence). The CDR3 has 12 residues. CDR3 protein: CASSLVNTEASF. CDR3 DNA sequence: TGTGCCAGCAGCTTAGTGAACACTGAAGCCTCCTTT.

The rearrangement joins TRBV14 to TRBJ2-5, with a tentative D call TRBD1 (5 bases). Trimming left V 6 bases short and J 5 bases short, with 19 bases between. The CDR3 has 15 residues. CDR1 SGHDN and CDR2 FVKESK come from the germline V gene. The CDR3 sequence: CASSFGATARETQYF. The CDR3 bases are TGTGCCAGCAGTTTTGGGGCAACCGCGCGGGAGACCCAGTACTTC. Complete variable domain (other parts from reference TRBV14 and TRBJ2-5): EAGVTQFPSHSVIEKGQTVTLRCDPISGHDNLYWYRRVMGKEIKFLLHFVKESKQDESGMPNNRFLAERTGGTYSTLKVQPAELEDSGVYFCASSFGATARETQYFGPGTRLLVL.

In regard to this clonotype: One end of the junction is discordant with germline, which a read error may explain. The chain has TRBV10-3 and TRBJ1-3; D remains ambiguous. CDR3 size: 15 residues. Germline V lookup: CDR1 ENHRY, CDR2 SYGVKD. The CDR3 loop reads CASSLGRRSGNTIYF. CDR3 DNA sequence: TGTGCCAGCAGTTTAGGCCGACGCTCTGGAAACACCATATATTTT.

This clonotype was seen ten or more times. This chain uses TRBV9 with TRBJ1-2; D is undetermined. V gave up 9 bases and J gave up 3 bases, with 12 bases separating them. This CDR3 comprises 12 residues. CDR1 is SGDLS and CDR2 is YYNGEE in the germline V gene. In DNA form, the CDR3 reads TGTGCCACTACGAGCAAGGACTATGGCTACACCTTC. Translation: CATTSKDYGYTF.

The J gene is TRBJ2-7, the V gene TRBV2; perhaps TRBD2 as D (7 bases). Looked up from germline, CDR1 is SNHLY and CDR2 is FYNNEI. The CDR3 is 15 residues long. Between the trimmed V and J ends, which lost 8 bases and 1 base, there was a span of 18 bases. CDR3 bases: TGTGCCAGCGGGGGGGGCAGACTCCTTTCCTACGAGCAGTACTTC. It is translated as CASGGGRLLSYEQYF.

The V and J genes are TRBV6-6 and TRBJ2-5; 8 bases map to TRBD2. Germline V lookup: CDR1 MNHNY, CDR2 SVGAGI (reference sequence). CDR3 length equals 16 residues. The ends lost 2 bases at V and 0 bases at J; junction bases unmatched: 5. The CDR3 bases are TGTGCCAGCAGTTACGGGGCGGGAGGACACCAAGAGACCCAGTACTTC. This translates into CASSYGAGGHQETQYF.